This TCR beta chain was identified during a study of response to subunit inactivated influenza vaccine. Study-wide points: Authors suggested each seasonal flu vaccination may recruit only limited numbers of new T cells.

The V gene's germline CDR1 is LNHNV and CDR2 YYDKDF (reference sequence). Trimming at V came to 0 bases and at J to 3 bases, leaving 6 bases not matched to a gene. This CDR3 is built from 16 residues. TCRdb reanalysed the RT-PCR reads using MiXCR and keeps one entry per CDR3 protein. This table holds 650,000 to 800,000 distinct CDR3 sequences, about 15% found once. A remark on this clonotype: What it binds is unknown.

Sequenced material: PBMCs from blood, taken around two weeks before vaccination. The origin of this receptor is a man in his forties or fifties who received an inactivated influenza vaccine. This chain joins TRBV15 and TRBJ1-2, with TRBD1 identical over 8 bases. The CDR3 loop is CATSRDGRGQDYGYTF. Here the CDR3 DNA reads TGTGCCACCAGCAGAGATGGGAGGGGACAGGACTATGGCTACACCTTC.